The T cell receptor (beta chain) described here comes from a study of T cells after yellow fever vaccination. Study-wide context: Any fraction with a low cell number was prepared using SMART-Seq v4 Ultra Low Input.

This clonotype was seen a handful of times. Its target is unknown. CDR3 length: 13 residues. The germline CDR1 and CDR2 sequences are MNHNS and SASEGT. V was shortened by 7 bases and J by 12 bases, with 22 bases between the two germline ends. TCRdb passed the 5' RACE reads through MiXCR, listing each CDR3 protein once. In the table there are nearly 550,000 distinct CDR3 sequences, about 19% of which are singletons. Whole-study findings and limits: Among primary-vaccination clones, most reappeared after the booster, at 96% for CD4 and about 90% for CD8. A minor fraction of clonotypes spanned both CD4 and CD8 compartments. The secondary response peaked faster, at day 5 versus 15, but was weaker.

The sequence was obtained from a man younger than 40 who received the YFV17D yellow fever vaccine. The chain recombines TRBV6-1 with TRBJ2-7, with a tentative D call TRBD1 (5 bases). Sample: PBMCs, taken 15 days after the yellow fever booster vaccination. The chain's CDR3 is CASKGPGSGLWYF. In nucleotides, the CDR3 is TGTGCCAGCAAAGGACCAGGGTCTGGTCTGTGGTACTTC.